This T cell receptor (beta chain) was retrieved from a study of vaccination and CD4 T cells after COVID-19. About the research overall: With a range of 35 to 161, the median interval from diagnosis to drawing post-COVID samples was roughly 110 days.

Study observations and caveats: Within convalescent individuals, 304 out of 307 vaccine-specific clones proved to be spike mono-reactive.

Germline-derived CDR1 and CDR2 are SGHTA and FQGNSA. The CDR3 loop spans 16 amino acids. V was cut by 5 bases and J by 6 bases, with 17 bases left in between. This clonotype has a handful of counts. As yet, its antigen is unknown. Treatment defined: approximately nine-day PBMC culture with coronavirus spike peptide pools or control peptides (ViraFEST assay). One should note that the unexposed donor's CD4+ T cells were collected before the COVID-19 pandemic (2011-2018). ViraFEST expanded antigen-specific T cells with peptide pools, then sequenced TCRs. The Oncomine TCR Beta short-read assay was applied to DNA of cultured CD4+ T cells. MiXCR, applied by TCRdb to the PCR reads, yields one record per CDR3 protein. The sample holds about 4,600 distinct CDR3 sequences, roughly three fifths seen once.

This sequence originates from a human donor in good health. Sequenced sample: CD4+ T cells from blood, cultured in vitro. V and J are TRBV7-2 and TRBJ1-6; a possible D gene is TRBD1 (5 bases). The CDR3: CASSPRGTGLNSPLHF. As DNA, the CDR3 is TGTGCCAGCAGCCCGAGGGGTACGGGACTTAATTCACCCCTCCACTTT.